The 24 T cell receptor beta chains listed next were all sequenced from one sample in a study of shared clonotypes between healthy human individuals. Repertoires were generated with immunoSEQ multiplex PCR, while TCRdb's copy carries only in-frame clones and drops some. The data show some 2,100,000 clones, approximately 94% seen once. It was CD45RO-negative cells, positively selected for CCR7, that made up naive CD8 cells, with terminally differentiated effector memory CD45RA+ cells excluded. Specimen: naive CD8+ T cells from PBMCs. These receptors all stem from a man younger than 35 in good health. Some clones in this sample may be carry-over from other donors' samples.

V usage is TRBV29-1 and J usage is TRBJ2-1, with 8 nucleotides matching TRBD2. The germline V gene encodes CDR1 SQVTM and CDR2 ANQGSEA. This CDR3 has 16 amino acids. Trimming took 4 bases from V and 9 from J; bases not matched to a gene: 17. CDR3: CSVARTREVVYLEQFF. As DNA, the CDR3 is TGCAGCGTTGCCCGAACGCGGGAGGTGGTGTACCTTGAGCAGTTCTTC.

To note about this clone: The sample has other DNA sequences that encode this CDR3 too. This chain links TRBV19 with TRBJ1-1; a possible D gene is TRBD1 (6 bases). Germline CDR1 reads LNHDA; CDR2 reads SQIVND (reference sequence). CDR3 length: 14 residues. Trimming left V 5 bases short and J 4 bases short, with 14 bases between. The DNA of the CDR3 is TGTGCCAGTAGTGTCAGGGGTGGCGGCACTGAAGCTTTCTTT. Encoded protein: CASSVRGGGTEAFF.

The chain couples TRBV27 to TRBJ2-7; the match to TRBD1 covers 7 bases. The V gene end was trimmed by 5 bases and the J gene end by 6 bases; junction bases not matched to a gene: 10. CDR1 is MNHEY and CDR2 is SMNVEV in the germline V gene (reference sequence). The CDR3 loop spans 14 amino acids. The CDR3, as DNA: TGTGCCAGCAGTCCCCGACAGGGTAGCTCCGAGCAGTACTTC. It codes for CASSPRQGSSEQYF.

This clone was seen once. The V call is TRBV11-2, the J call TRBJ1-3; D possibly corresponds to TRBD1 (5 bases). Per the germline V gene, CDR1 is SGHAT and CDR2 is FQNNGV. The germline V and J ends were trimmed by 5 bases and 2 bases, with 10 bases remaining between them. This CDR3 is built from 14 residues. The CDR3 DNA is TGTGCCAGCAGCGGAGGGGTAGCTGGAAACACCATATATTTT. Its translation is CASSGGVAGNTIYF.

The chain couples TRBV9 to TRBJ2-3, with TRBD2 matching 13 bases. Losses at the gene ends were 3 bases for V and 1 base for J; bases not matched to a gene: 2. This CDR3 region has 16 residues. Germline CDR1 and CDR2: SGDLS and YYNGEE. The CDR3 loop is CASSALAGGGTDTQYF. DNA of the CDR3: TGTGCCAGCAGCGCACTAGCGGGAGGGGGCACAGATACGCAGTATTTT.

This clone appeared a single time. V and J are TRBV27 and TRBJ2-1; 7 bases are a match to TRBD2. V shed 0 bases, J shed 4 bases, and the junction held 9 bases outside the gene matches. CDR3 length equals 17 residues. The germline V gene encodes CDR1 MNHEY and CDR2 SMNVEV (reference sequence). The CDR3 DNA reads TGTGCCAGCAGTTTATCTAGCCCCCTAGCGGAATACAATGAGCAGTTCTTC. It is translated as CASSLSSPLAEYNEQFF.

The chain has TRBV4-1 and TRBJ1-1; D not certain. This CDR3 spans 15 amino acids. V dropped 0 bases and J dropped 10 bases, with 18 bases sitting between them. Germline V lookup: CDR1 MGHRA, CDR2 YSYEKL. The CDR3 protein is CASSQDRSGTAPAFF. CDR3 bases: TGCGCCAGCAGCCAAGATCGCTCCGGTACGGCGCCAGCTTTCTTT.

V usage is TRBV7-3 and J usage is TRBJ2-5; tentative D call: TRBD2 (5 bases). CDR1 is SGHTA and CDR2 is FQGTGA in the germline V gene. Trimming removed 1 base from V and 5 bases from J, with 11 bases in between. CDR3 length equals 14 residues. In nucleotides, the CDR3 is TGTGCCAGCAGCTTAATTGGCGGGCACGAGACCCAGTACTTC. Amino acid sequence: CASSLIGGHETQYF. The full variable domain, rest sourced from reference TRBV7-3 and TRBJ2-5, is GAGVSQTPSNKVTEKGKYVELRCDPISGHTALYWYRQSLGQGPEFLIYFQGTGAADDSGLPNDRFFAVRPEGSVSTLKIQRTERGDSAVYLCASSLIGGHETQYFGPGTRLLVL.

CDR3 in amino acids: CAPERERDNEQFF. In DNA form, the CDR3 reads TGTGCTCCTGAGCGGGAGAGGGACAATGAGCAGTTCTTC. The chain is built from TRBV7-9 and TRBJ2-1; 8 bases fit TRBD2. Germline V gene sequence: CDR1 SEHNR, CDR2 FQNEAQ (reference sequence). The CDR3 is 13 amino acids.

This chain joins TRBV7-9 and TRBJ2-6; D may be TRBD1 or TRBD2 (6 bases each). CDR3 size: 19 residues. V was pared by 5 bases and J by 0 bases, with 20 bases between. Per the germline V gene, CDR1 is SEHNR and CDR2 is FQNEAQ (reference sequence). CDR3 in amino acids: CASSPSGTKGGSGANVLTF. The CDR3 DNA reads as TGTGCCAGCAGCCCATCCGGGACGAAGGGGGGCTCTGGGGCCAACGTCCTGACTTTC. The variable domain in full, with the rest retrieved from reference TRBV7-9 and TRBJ2-6, is DTGVSQNPRHKITKRGQNVTFRCDPISEHNRLYWYRQTLGQGPEFLTYFQNEAQLEKSRLLSDRFSAERPKGSFSTLEIQRTEQGDSAMYLCASSPSGTKGGSGANVLTFGAGSRLTVL.

This clone was counted a few times. CDR3 loop: CASSRGTGSNQPQHF. The CDR3 DNA follows: TGTGCCAGCAGTAGAGGGACAGGCAGCAATCAGCCCCAGCATTTT. The chain is built from TRBV27 and TRBJ1-5; 8 nucleotides line up with TRBD1. Per the germline V gene, CDR1 is MNHEY and CDR2 is SMNVEV (reference sequence). The V segment lost 5 bases and the J segment 1 base; nucleotides outside the gene matches: 4. This CDR3 is 15 amino acids long.

The rearrangement joins TRBV15 to TRBJ1-1, with D tentatively TRBD1 (5 bases). The V end was cut by 1 base, the J end by 1 base, with 10 bases between. The CDR3 spans 15 residues. Germline V CDR1 and CDR2: LNHNV, YYDKDF (reference sequence). The DNA for the CDR3 is TGTGCCACCAGCAGAGCCCCCACAGGGAACACTGAAGCTTTCTTT. It codes for CATSRAPTGNTEAFF.

Points on this clone: At the DNA level, this CDR3 is encoded by other sequences in the same sample as well. The chain carries TRBV2 and TRBJ2-7, with D possibly called TRBD1 or TRBD2 (6 bases each). The germline V gene encodes CDR1 SNHLY and CDR2 FYNNEI. The CDR3 has 11 residues. V was cut by 8 bases and J by 7 bases, with 12 bases left in between. In DNA form, the CDR3 reads TGTGCCAGCGAAAGGGGGGAAGAGCAGTACTTC. Its protein product is CASERGEEQYF.

The CDR3 nucleotides are TGTGCCAGTAGTTCCCCGTGGAACACCGGGGAGCTGTTTTTT. Its protein product is CASSSPWNTGELFF. The chain recombines TRBV19 with TRBJ2-2, with D unclear. Germline lookup yields CDR1 LNHDA and CDR2 SQIVND (reference sequence). There are 14 residues in the CDR3. Trimming removed 5 bases at V and 1 base at J, with 8 bases between.

The chain employs TRBV7-9 and TRBJ2-1; D is possibly TRBD2 (6 bases). With 5 bases removed from V and 8 bases from J, the gap between germline ends came to 19 bases. CDR3 size: 15 residues. CDR1 and CDR2 from the germline V gene are SEHNR and FQNEAQ (reference sequence). As DNA, the CDR3 is TGTGCCAGCAGCCTTCAGGGACTTGGGGTGCATGAGCAGTTCTTC. This gives the protein CASSLQGLGVHEQFF.

V and J are TRBV15 and TRBJ1-3, with 8 nucleotides matching TRBD1. The CDR3 runs to 16 residues. Germline V gene data show CDR1 as LNHNV and CDR2 as YYDKDF (reference sequence). Unmatched junction bases numbered 4, after V lost 3 bases and J lost 0 bases. The CDR3 region is CATSRDRDRSGNTIYF. As DNA, the CDR3 is TGTGCCACCAGCAGGGACAGGGACCGCTCTGGAAACACCATATATTTT.

The V gene is TRBV27, the J gene TRBJ2-1, with 8 nucleotides matching TRBD2. The CDR3 consists of 18 residues. V lost 6 bases to trimming and J lost 0 bases; unmatched junction nucleotides: 13. The germline CDR1 and CDR2 sequences are MNHEY and SMNVEV (reference sequence). CDR3 loop: CASSHTGTRGDSYNEQFF. The CDR3 DNA follows: TGTGCCAGCAGCCACACCGGGACTAGAGGAGACTCCTACAATGAGCAGTTCTTC.

V usage is TRBV10-3 and J usage is TRBJ1-6; 10 positions match TRBD1. Trimming at V came to 8 bases and at J to 9 bases, leaving 13 bases not matched to a gene. Germline V gene sequence: CDR1 ENHRY, CDR2 SYGVKD. The CDR3 contains 16 residues. This CDR3 reads CAIQETRTGGGSPLHF. CDR3 nucleotides: TGTGCCATCCAAGAAACCAGGACAGGGGGTGGTTCACCCCTCCACTTT.

The V call is TRBV13, the J call TRBJ1-2, with TRBD1 identical over 8 bases. Looked up from germline, CDR1 is PRHDT and CDR2 is FYEKMQ (reference sequence). V trimming: 9 bases; J trimming: 2 bases; junction bases outside the gene matches: 5. The CDR3 sequence is 13 residues long. The CDR3 reads CASGQGPNYGYTF. The CDR3 nucleotides read TGTGCCAGTGGACAGGGTCCGAACTATGGCTACACCTTC.

The chain employs TRBV7-8 and TRBJ1-1; unclear D gene. This CDR3 has 15 amino acids. Germline lookup yields CDR1 SGHVS and CDR2 FQNEAQ. V was trimmed by 5 bases and J by 7 bases, leaving 20 bases between them. CDR3 DNA sequence: TGTGCCAGCAGCGAAAACCCAGTTAGGTTTGGTGAAGCTTTCTTT. It translates to CASSENPVRFGEAFF.

V usage is TRBV27 and J usage is TRBJ2-5; no reliable D call. Trimming stripped 4 bases from V and 5 bases from J, with 11 bases between. The germline gives CDR1 MNHEY, CDR2 SMNVEV (reference sequence). This CDR3 is 13 amino acids long. CDR3 nucleotide sequence: TGTGCCAGCAGTTATCGATTTTGGGAGACCCAGTACTTC. Encoded protein: CASSYRFWETQYF.

This clone has only a few counts. This sequence joins TRBV4-2 and TRBJ1-2, with a weak D call TRBD1 (6 bases). The germline V and J ends were trimmed by 0 bases and 0 bases, with 14 bases remaining between them. CDR3 length equals 17 residues. The germline V gene has CDR1 LGHNA and CDR2 YNFKEQ. CDR3 loop: CASSQETGTIANYGYTF. CDR3 nucleotide sequence: TGTGCCAGCAGCCAAGAAACGGGGACAATAGCTAACTATGGCTACACCTTC.

V gene TRBV5-1 combines with J gene TRBJ1-2, with a tentative D call TRBD1 (5 bases). The CDR3 is 15 amino acids. V was pared by 1 base and J by 10 bases, with 20 bases between. In germline, CDR1 is SGHRS, CDR2 YFSETQ. The CDR3 loop reads CASSLYRDRTMDYTF. CDR3 coding DNA: TGCGCCAGCAGCTTGTACCGGGACCGAACTATGGACTACACCTTC.

The rearrangement uses TRBV9 and TRBJ2-3; 8 positions agree with TRBD2. Germline trimming cut 5 bases from V and 4 bases from J; bases unmatched to any gene: 9. The CDR3 loop spans 15 amino acids. CDR1 SGDLS and CDR2 YYNGEE come from the germline V gene. The CDR3 coding sequence is TGTGCCAGCAGAGCCGGGACTAGTAGTTCAGATACGCAGTATTTT. Protein sequence: CASRAGTSSSDTQYF.